The 18 T cell receptor beta chains given below trace back to one sample, sequenced in a study of blood T cell repertoires in COVID-19. Clones were sequenced by immunoSEQ multiplex PCR, and TCRdb holds only the in-frame ones, with some missing. The sample carries about 260,000 clones, around 87% recorded once. The sample was peripheral blood. The receptors here all came from a woman aged 40 to 49 who had recovered from COVID-19.

The chain links TRBV7-2 to TRBJ1-5; D is perhaps TRBD1 (5 bases). CDR1 and CDR2 (germline): SGHTA, FQGNSA. V gave up 3 bases and J gave up 4 bases, with 13 bases separating them. This CDR3 spans 15 amino acids. CDR3 residues: CASSFDSGRNQPQHF. The CDR3 DNA reads TGTGCCAGCAGCTTCGACAGTGGTCGGAATCAGCCCCAGCATTTT. Drawing the rest from reference TRBV7-2 and TRBJ1-5, the complete variable domain is GAGVSQSPSNKVTEKGKDVELRCDPISGHTALYWYRQSLGQGLEFLIYFQGNSAPDKSGLPSDRFSAERTGGSVSTLTIQRTQQEDSAVYLCASSFDSGRNQPQHFGDGTRLSIL.

The CDR3, as DNA: TGTGCCAGCAGTGAAGTGTCAGCACTAACTGAAGCTTTCTTT. It specifies CASSEVSALTEAFF. The chain joins TRBV6-1 to TRBJ1-1; no clear D gene. Deletions cut 1 base from V and 5 bases from J, with 11 bases between. The V gene's germline CDR1 is MNHNS and CDR2 SASEGT. This CDR3 comprises 14 residues.

J is TRBJ2-1 and V is TRBV14, with D possibly TRBD1 on 6 matching bases. The germline V gene has CDR1 SGHDN and CDR2 FVKESK. The CDR3 runs 14 residues. V lost 4 bases, J lost 4 bases, and 11 bases lay in between. CDR3 amino acids: CASSRVDRYNEQFF. CDR3 bases: TGTGCCAGCAGCCGCGTCGACAGGTACAATGAGCAGTTCTTC.

The V gene is TRBV6-5, the J gene TRBJ1-2; 9 nucleotides agree with TRBD1. CDR3 length equals 14 residues. Germline CDR1 reads MNHEY; CDR2 reads SVGAGI. Trimming took 6 bases from V and 4 from J; bases not matched to a gene: 6. The CDR3 sequence: CASSLQGAGYGYTF. As DNA, the CDR3 is TGTGCCAGCAGCCTACAGGGGGCGGGCTATGGCTACACCTTC.

This clone was detected only once. This sequence joins TRBV3-1 (or the pseudogene TRBV3-2) and TRBJ2-5; D not certain. The CDR3 totals 13 residues. CDR1 LGHDT and CDR2 YNNKEL come from the germline V gene (reference sequence). V was shortened by 4 bases and J by 2 bases, with 8 bases between the two germline ends. CDR3 residues: CASSPTGQETQYF. Written as DNA, the CDR3 is TGTGCCAGCAGCCCGACTGGGCAAGAGACCCAGTACTTC.

CDR3 loop: CASSPRRGGSSYEQYF. The CDR3 nucleotides read TGTGCCAGTAGTCCCCGAAGGGGCGGGAGCTCCTACGAGCAGTACTTC. The chain recombines TRBV19 with TRBJ2-7, with 7 bases lining up with TRBD2. CDR3 length: 16 amino acids. Per germline, CDR1 LNHDA and CDR2 SQIVND (reference sequence). V shed 5 bases, J shed 0 bases, and the junction held 10 bases outside the gene matches.

The chain joins TRBV3-1 (or the pseudogene TRBV3-2) to TRBJ2-3, with 8 bases aligning to TRBD1. V was pared by 5 bases and J by 2 bases, with 9 bases of the junction left unmatched. Looked up from germline, CDR1 is LGHDT and CDR2 is YNNKEL (reference sequence). The CDR3 consists of 16 residues. CDR3 protein: CASSFKDRAYTDTQYF. The CDR3 DNA follows: TGTGCCAGCAGCTTTAAGGACAGGGCCTACACAGATACGCAGTATTTT.

The rearrangement joins TRBV19 to TRBJ2-7, with 7 bases matching TRBD1. Germline V CDR1 and CDR2: LNHDA, SQIVND (reference sequence). V lost 3 bases and J lost 3; bases outside the gene matches: 2. This CDR3 comprises 13 residues. The CDR3 spells CASSIYRGYEQYF. CDR3 DNA sequence: TGTGCCAGTAGTATCTACAGGGGCTACGAGCAGTACTTC.

This clone was seen once. The chain is built from TRBV6-6 and TRBJ2-2; 7 nucleotides agree with TRBD1. The CDR3 has 14 amino acids. V was clipped by 10 bases and J by 0 bases; unmatched bases: 5. The V gene's germline CDR1 is MNHNY and CDR2 SVGAGI (reference sequence). The CDR3 region is CATRQGPNTGELFF. CDR3 sequence (DNA): TGTGCCACCAGACAGGGACCGAACACCGGGGAGCTGTTTTTT.

This clone was found once. This specimen includes other DNA sequences encoding the same CDR3. The chain uses TRBV7-3 and TRBJ2-7; TRBD2 matches 12 bases. CDR1 and CDR2 from the germline V gene are SGHTA and FQGTGA. This CDR3 has 15 residues. The V and J ends lost 4 bases and 2 bases, in that order; junction bases with no gene match: 3. The CDR3: CASSYLAGGPYEQYF. CDR3 DNA sequence: TGTGCCAGCAGCTACCTAGCGGGGGGGCCCTACGAGCAGTACTTC.

The chain employs TRBV3-1 (or the pseudogene TRBV3-2) and TRBJ2-7; maybe TRBD2 (6 bases). Per the germline V gene, CDR1 is LGHDT and CDR2 is YNNKEL (reference sequence). The CDR3 length is 14 residues. Trimming cost V 6 bases and J 1 base, with 13 bases left between them. In DNA, the CDR3 is TGTGCCAGCAGTGGCGGGGTGAGATCCTACGAGCAGTACTTC. This gives the protein CASSGGVRSYEQYF.

The V gene is TRBV12-5, the J gene TRBJ1-5, with a tentative D call TRBD1 (5 bases). This CDR3 has 13 amino acids. The germline V and J ends were trimmed by 10 bases and 1 base, with 11 bases remaining between them. CDR1 and CDR2 (germline): LGHNT, FRNRAP. In DNA form, the CDR3 reads TGTGCTACCCGTCAGGGAAGCAATCAGCCCCAGCATTTT. It translates to CATRQGSNQPQHF.

This clone was seen once. The chain uses TRBV7-2 and TRBJ2-2, with TRBD2 identical over 10 bases. The V and J ends lost 3 bases and 6 bases, in that order; junction bases with no gene match: 10. Germline loops: CDR1 SGHTA, CDR2 FQGNSA. This CDR3 is built from 17 residues. CDR3 nucleotides: TGTGCCAGCAGCTTCCGGGGGAGCGGGGGGGCCTCCGGGGAGCTGTTTTTT. Translating it yields CASSFRGSGGASGELFF.

The chain has TRBV5-4 and TRBJ2-7, with 7 bases fitting TRBD1. Losses at the gene ends were 2 bases for V and 12 bases for J; bases not matched to a gene: 14. Germline loops: CDR1 SGHNT, CDR2 YYREEE (reference sequence). The CDR3 spans 14 residues. The CDR3 region has the DNA TGTGCCAGCAGCTTAGATCCCGGGACAGCAGTTCGGTACTTC. Translation gives CASSLDPGTAVRYF.

J is TRBJ1-6 and V is TRBV12-3 or TRBV12-4; D gene unclear. Trimming removed 3 bases from V and 14 bases from J, with 11 bases in between. The CDR3 extends over 12 amino acids. CDR3 sequence: CASSFSNAALHF. Here the CDR3 DNA reads TGTGCCAGCAGTTTTAGTAATGCGGCCCTCCACTTT.

The gene calls are TRBV7-8 and TRBJ2-3, with D possibly being TRBD2 (6 bases). CDR1 and CDR2 (germline): SGHVS, FQNEAQ. V was trimmed by 4 bases and J by 9 bases, leaving 14 bases between them. CDR3 length equals 13 residues. CDR3 DNA sequence: TGTGCCAGCAGCTGGGACTTCCTAGGAACGCAGTATTTT. This encodes CASSWDFLGTQYF.

This clone was detected a few times. The J gene is TRBJ1-2, the V gene TRBV29-1, with 8 bases aligning to TRBD1. Germline loops: CDR1 SQVTM, CDR2 ANQGSEA. V was clipped by 6 bases and J by 8 bases; unmatched bases: 8. CDR3 length: 12 residues. This chain's CDR3 is CSVFRTGLGYTF. In DNA form, the CDR3 reads TGCAGCGTATTTCGGACAGGGCTCGGCTACACCTTC.

This clone showed up just once. The gene calls are TRBV11-2 and TRBJ2-1; tentatively, D is TRBD1 (6 bases). Trimming left V 4 bases short and J 3 bases short, with 16 bases between. Germline V gene lookup returns CDR1 SGHAT and CDR2 FQNNGV. The CDR3 has 16 amino acids. The CDR3 region is CASSSGTLAFYNEQFF. CDR3 bases: TGTGCCAGCAGCTCCGGGACACTCGCCTTCTACAATGAGCAGTTCTTC.